This passage covers 13 T cell receptor beta chains from one sample sequenced in a study of blood T cell repertoires in COVID-19. Assay: immunoSEQ multiplex PCR; the TCRdb copy retains only in-frame clones and omits some. The sample lists roughly 500,000 clones, approximately 83% occurring once. The sample was peripheral blood. These receptors came from a human donor in a cohort sampled during active COVID-19.

CDR3 nucleotides: TGTGCCAGTAGTATCAGTATTCTCCAGGGGAACAACATTCAGTACTTC. This codes for CASSISILQGNNIQYF. The rearrangement links TRBV19 to TRBJ2-4; D might be TRBD1 (6 bases). CDR1 and CDR2 from the germline V gene are LNHDA and SQIVND (reference sequence). This CDR3 region has 16 residues. Trimming removed 3 bases at V and 7 bases at J, with 19 bases between.

J is TRBJ1-2 and V is TRBV28, with 12 bases aligning to TRBD1. Germline CDR1 is MDHEN and CDR2 is SYDVKM. V lost 6 bases, J lost 7 bases, and 12 bases stayed unmatched. There are 16 residues in the CDR3. For the CDR3, the DNA is TGTGCCAGCAGCACTCCCGGGACAGGGGGCGCGGGTGGCTACACCTTC. It encodes CASSTPGTGGAGGYTF.

The chain links TRBV7-2 to TRBJ2-2; 12 bases are shared with TRBD2. Germline lookup yields CDR1 SGHTA and CDR2 FQGNSA. With 2 bases clipped from V and 8 bases from J, the junction kept 3 bases outside the gene matches. This CDR3 has 15 amino acids. The CDR3 loop is CASSLLAGGPGELFF. The CDR3 DNA sequence: TGTGCCAGCAGCTTACTAGCGGGAGGGCCGGGGGAGCTGTTTTTT.

This chain uses TRBV4-1 with TRBJ2-7; D may be TRBD1 (6 bases). Germline-derived CDR1 and CDR2 are MGHRA and YSYEKL. The V gene lost 0 bases and the J gene lost 1 base, with 16 bases spanning the gap. The CDR3 length is 17 residues. The CDR3 region has the DNA TGCGCCAGCAGCCAAGAATGGACAGCCCAGCGATCCTACGAGCAGTACTTC. This translates into CASSQEWTAQRSYEQYF.

The sample holds a few counts of this clone. The chain joins TRBV4-3 to TRBJ2-1; a weak D match, TRBD2 (7 bases). CDR1 is LGHNA and CDR2 is YSLEER in the germline V gene. With 0 bases removed from V and 2 bases from J, the gap between germline ends came to 11 bases. The CDR3 is 16 residues long. In nucleotides, the CDR3 is TGCGCCAGCAGCCAAGATGGGGGGGGGCCCTACAATGAGCAGTTCTTC. It encodes CASSQDGGGPYNEQFF.

The V and J genes are TRBV7-9 and TRBJ1-1, with D unresolved. Germline values: CDR1 SEHNR, CDR2 FQNEAQ (reference sequence). This CDR3 has 13 amino acids. V was pared by 2 bases and J by 11 bases, with 15 bases between. The CDR3 reads CASSLRGEGRAFF. DNA for the CDR3: TGTGCCAGCAGCTTACGGGGAGAAGGGCGGGCTTTCTTT.

The chain links TRBV28 to TRBJ2-7, with D possibly matching TRBD2 (6 bases). Trimming shortened V by 5 bases and J by 4 bases, and 21 bases separated the two germline ends. The CDR3 has 16 residues. Germline loops: CDR1 MDHEN, CDR2 SYDVKM. Here the CDR3 DNA reads TGTGCCAGCAGTCTCCGGGGGAAGGGACTCATATACGAGCAGTACTTC. Translating it yields CASSLRGKGLIYEQYF.

V and J are TRBV6-7 and TRBJ2-1, with 14 bases matching TRBD2. TRBV6-7 is placed among ORFs of uncertain function. This CDR3 comprises 16 residues. Trimming cost V 8 bases and J 4 bases; bases outside gene matches: 7. The CDR3 coding sequence is TGTGCCAGCCGAGGACTAGCGGGAGGAGGGTACAATGAGCAGTTCTTC. Amino acids: CASRGLAGGGYNEQFF.

V is TRBV28 and J is TRBJ2-6, with a possible D match to TRBD1 (6 bases). The CDR3 totals 18 residues. V shed 6 bases and J shed 0 bases, with 18 bases lying between them. From germline, CDR1 is MDHEN and CDR2 SYDVKM. CDR3 sequence: CASRDAAQGISGANVLTF. The DNA of the CDR3 is TGTGCCAGCAGAGATGCCGCGCAGGGGATCTCTGGGGCCAACGTCCTGACTTTC.

V gene TRBV2 combines with J gene TRBJ1-1, with unresolved D. Germline CDR1 SNHLY, CDR2 FYNNEI. The V gene lost 5 bases and the J gene lost 8 bases, with 12 bases spanning the gap. The CDR3 contains 12 residues. CDR3 in amino acids: CASSKGREEAFF. CDR3 nucleotide sequence: TGTGCCAGCAGTAAAGGACGGGAAGAAGCTTTCTTT.

This chain links TRBV25-1 with TRBJ1-2; D might be TRBD1 (6 bases). V was shortened by 5 bases and J by 1 base, with 14 bases between the two germline ends. Germline CDR1 reads MGHDK; CDR2 reads SYGVNS. The CDR3 extends over 15 amino acids. CDR3 region: CASSPRTVFNYGYTF. In DNA form, the CDR3 reads TGTGCCAGCAGTCCGAGGACAGTTTTTAACTATGGCTACACCTTC.

J is TRBJ1-1 and V is TRBV28; TRBD1 matches 8 bases. CDR3 length: 14 amino acids. J gave up 3 bases and V 8 bases, and 8 bases lay outside the gene matches. Germline CDR1 and CDR2: MDHEN and SYDVKM. The CDR3 region is CASSPGGTYTEAFF. In DNA form, the CDR3 reads TGTGCCAGCTCTCCAGGGGGCACTTACACTGAAGCTTTCTTT.

This chain uses TRBV27 with TRBJ1-4, with TRBD1 as a possible D gene (5 bases). Deletions cut 5 bases from V and 4 bases from J, with 14 bases between. The germline CDR1 and CDR2 sequences are MNHEY and SMNVEV (reference sequence). This CDR3 region has 15 residues. CDR3: CASSARVGFNEKLFF. The CDR3 region has the DNA TGTGCCAGCAGTGCCAGGGTGGGGTTTAATGAAAAACTGTTTTTT.